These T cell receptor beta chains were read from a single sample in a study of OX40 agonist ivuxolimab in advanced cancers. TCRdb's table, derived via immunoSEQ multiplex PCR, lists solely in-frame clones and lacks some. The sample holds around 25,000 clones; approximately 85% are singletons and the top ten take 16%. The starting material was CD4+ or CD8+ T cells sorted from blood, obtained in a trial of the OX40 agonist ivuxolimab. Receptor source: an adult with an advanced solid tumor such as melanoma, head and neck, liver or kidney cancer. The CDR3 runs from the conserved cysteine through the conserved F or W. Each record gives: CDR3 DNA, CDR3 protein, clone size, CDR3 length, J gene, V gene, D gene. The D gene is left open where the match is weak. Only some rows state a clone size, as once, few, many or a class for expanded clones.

TGTGCCAGCAGCTTAAGCCACGGAGGTCACAATGAGCAGTTCTTC,CASSLSHGGHNEQFF,NA,15,TRBJ2-1,TRBV7-6,NA
TGTGCCTGCCGGGACAACTCCTACGAGCAGTACTTC,CACRDNSYEQYF,NA,12,TRBJ2-7,TRBV30,NA
TGTGCCAGCAGTCCTATGCCAGGACTCTCCTACGAGCAGTACTTC,CASSPMPGLSYEQYF,once,15,TRBJ2-7,TRBV27,NA
TGTGCCAGCAGCCCGGGGGGATCTAGCAATCAGCCCCAGCATTTT,CASSPGGSSNQPQHF,few,15,TRBJ1-5,TRBV7-6,NA
TGTGCCAGCAGCGCGGGGACTCCTGGGGGGGAGCTGTTTTTT,CASSAGTPGGELFF,NA,14,TRBJ2-2,TRBV11-3,NA
TGTGCCAGCAGTTCCGGGACGGGGAGGGAGACCCAGTACTTC,CASSSGTGRETQYF,NA,14,TRBJ2-5,TRBV11-3,NA
TGTGCCTGGAGTGTACCCGGACTTCGTGGAGCTTTCTTT,CAWSVPGLRGAFF,NA,13,TRBJ1-1,TRBV30,NA
TGTGCCAGCAGTGGTGAAAGGGGGGCAGGCTCACCCCTCCACTTT,CASSGERGAGSPLHF,NA,15,TRBJ1-6,TRBV2,NA
TGTGCCAGCAGGGGTAGACAGGGGAAGCAGTACTTC,CASRGRQGKQYF,NA,12,TRBJ2-7,TRBV2,TRBD1
TGTGCCAGCAGTGATCCCAGTACCCTCGAGCAGTACTTC,CASSDPSTLEQYF,NA,13,TRBJ2-7,TRBV6-1,NA
TGTGCCAGCAGCCAAAGAGGGCCACCCGGGACTAGCGCCCACAATGAGCAGTTCTTC,CASSQRGPPGTSAHNEQFF,NA,19,TRBJ2-1,TRBV7-3,TRBD2
TGTGCCAGCAGCTTAGCGGGGAGGGGGGGCAGGAATTCACCCCTCCACTTT,CASSLAGRGGRNSPLHF,NA,17,TRBJ1-6,TRBV7-8,NA
TGTGCCTGGACAGGACTAGCGGGGGGGCGCACGGATACGCAGTATTTT,CAWTGLAGGRTDTQYF,NA,16,TRBJ2-3,TRBV30,TRBD2
TGTGCCAGCAGCTTAAATTCCTACAATGAGCAGTTCTTC,CASSLNSYNEQFF,NA,13,TRBJ2-1,TRBV7-3,NA
TGTGCCAGCAGTTTTACCGGGACTGACGGGAGGGCTTTCTTT,CASSFTGTDGRAFF,NA,14,TRBJ1-1,TRBV5-4,NA
TGTGCCAGCAGGGAGGGACTAGCGAGGGGGGGTGAGCAGTTCTTC,CASREGLARGGEQFF,NA,15,TRBJ2-1,TRBV25-1,TRBD2
TGTGCCAGCAGCCTCCTAGGGCAGGGCTACAATGAGCAGTTCTTC,CASSLLGQGYNEQFF,NA,15,TRBJ2-1,TRBV7-3,NA
TGTGCCAGCAGTGGTTACTTGACTGATCAGCCCCAGCATTTT,CASSGYLTDQPQHF,NA,14,TRBJ1-5,TRBV25-1,NA
TGTGCCAGCATGGGGGGGGCATCCTACGAGCAGTACTTC,CASMGGASYEQYF,few,13,TRBJ2-7,TRBV27,NA
TGTGCCAGTAGTATAGGGCGGGGGGGGTACGATACGCAGTATTTT,CASSIGRGGYDTQYF,NA,15,TRBJ2-3,TRBV19,TRBD2
TGTGCCAGTAGTATGTTGGTCTCTGGAAACACCATATATTTT,CASSMLVSGNTIYF,NA,14,TRBJ1-3,TRBV19,NA
TGCGCCAGCAGCTTGGCCGAGTTTTACGAGCAGTACTTC,CASSLAEFYEQYF,NA,13,TRBJ2-7,TRBV5-1,NA
TGTGCCAGCAACCCAGGACTAGCGGGAACCTACCTTTCCTACAATGAGCAGTTCTTC,CASNPGLAGTYLSYNEQFF,NA,19,TRBJ2-1,TRBV27,TRBD2
TGTGCCAGCACCCAAGGCATGCGTGGCGAGCAGTACTTC,CASTQGMRGEQYF,NA,13,TRBJ2-7,TRBV6-5,NA
TGTGCCAGTAGTATGACAGGGCTTAGCAATCAGCCCCAGCATTTT,CASSMTGLSNQPQHF,few,15,TRBJ1-5,TRBV19,TRBD1
TGTGCCACCTCTTTATTGACAGGCGGGTTTGGTGGGGGCGCTGAAGCTTTCTTT,CATSLLTGGFGGGAEAFF,NA,18,TRBJ1-1,TRBV10-3,NA
TGTGCCAGCAGCTTCGGAGGTACCGGTACGCAGTATTTT,CASSFGGTGTQYF,NA,13,TRBJ2-3,TRBV7-2,NA
TGCAGCGCCCCTGCCATGAACACTGAAGCTTTCTTT,CSAPAMNTEAFF,few,12,TRBJ1-1,TRBV29-1,NA
TGTGCCAGCAGTTCCGGACAGGGGCGTAGGTACGAGCAGTACTTC,CASSSGQGRRYEQYF,NA,15,TRBJ2-7,TRBV6-6,TRBD1
TGTGCCAGCAAAACCAGGGGGGGCGGAAGCTCCTACGAGCAGTACTTC,CASKTRGGGSSYEQYF,NA,16,TRBJ2-7,TRBV2,NA
TGTGCCAGCAGCTTGATCCTAGGGTACAATGAGCAGTTCTTC,CASSLILGYNEQFF,NA,14,TRBJ2-1,TRBV7-2,NA